Listed here are 32 T cell receptor beta chains from one sample, sequenced in a study of blood T cell repertoires in COVID-19 (dated by TCRdb to 2018 to 2021). Libraries came from the immunoSEQ multiplex PCR assay. Held by TCRdb, this immuneACCESS table contains in-frame sequences only and omits some clones. Under half of the omission traces to an unresolved V gene where checked; the cause of the rest is unknown. The sample table lists around 290,000 clones, roughly 92% of them with a count of one. Together, the top ten hold approximately 2.1% of the sample. Material for sequencing was peripheral blood. These TCRs come from a woman in her 30s with COVID-19, enrolled during active disease.

V is TRBV28 and J is TRBJ2-7, with a tentative D call TRBD1 (6 bases). CDR3 length: 15 amino acids. In germline, CDR1 is MDHEN, CDR2 SYDVKM. The V end was cut by 5 bases, the J end by 3 bases, with 17 bases between. The CDR3 DNA sequence: TGTGCCAGCAGTCCCGGGACACTCAGCCTCTACGAGCAGTACTTC. Its translation is CASSPGTLSLYEQYF.

The chain has TRBV6-6 and TRBJ2-7; D is perhaps TRBD1 (6 bases). The CDR3 sequence is 15 residues long. Trimming left V 5 bases short and J 2 bases short, with 16 bases between. Germline V lookup: CDR1 MNHNY, CDR2 SVGAGI (reference sequence). The CDR3 bases are TGTGCCAGCAGTCCAGGGGACCATAGGACCTACGAGCAGTACTTC. Protein product: CASSPGDHRTYEQYF.

This clone has just one count. This CDR3 reads CASSLTVQGGGSPLHF. The CDR3 DNA sequence: TGTGCCAGCAGCTTAACGGTCCAGGGGGGTGGTTCACCCCTCCACTTT. The V and J genes are TRBV7-3 and TRBJ1-6; 7 nucleotides align to TRBD1. Germline V gene sequence: CDR1 SGHTA, CDR2 FQGTGA. The CDR3 consists of 16 residues. Trimming cost V 0 bases and J 9 bases; bases outside gene matches: 8.

This sequence joins TRBV27 and TRBJ2-2, with D unresolved. The germline V and J ends were trimmed by 5 bases and 6 bases, with 16 bases remaining between them. Per germline, CDR1 MNHEY and CDR2 SMNVEV (reference sequence). This CDR3 comprises 15 residues. CDR3 sequence: CASSLNQANAGELFF. The DNA for the CDR3 is TGTGCCAGCAGTCTTAACCAGGCAAATGCCGGGGAGCTGTTTTTT.

This sequence joins TRBV27 and TRBJ2-2; TRBD2 might be the D (6 bases). Trimming stripped 2 bases from V and 5 bases from J, with 6 bases between. This CDR3 is built from 13 residues. Germline-derived CDR1 and CDR2 are MNHEY and SMNVEV (reference sequence). CDR3 residues: CASSLRGTGELFF. In nucleotides, the CDR3 is TGTGCCAGCAGTTTACGGGGGACCGGGGAGCTGTTTTTT.

The V call is TRBV28, the J call TRBJ1-5; 7 nucleotides agree with TRBD1. J gave up 3 bases and V 6 bases, and 8 bases lay outside the gene matches. CDR3 length equals 15 residues. Germline V gene data show CDR1 as MDHEN and CDR2 as SYDVKM. This CDR3 is CASSVPGQNNQPQHF. In DNA, the CDR3 is TGTGCCAGCAGCGTACCGGGACAGAACAATCAGCCCCAGCATTTT.

This clone has a handful of counts. The rearrangement joins TRBV11-2 to TRBJ2-7; D remains ambiguous. CDR3 length equals 13 residues. The germline CDR1 and CDR2 sequences are SGHAT and FQNNGV. The V end lost 1 base, the J end lost 4 bases, and 8 bases lay between the germline ends. CDR3 sequence (DNA): TGTGCCAGCAGCTTAGGGGCAGCTTACGAGCAGTACTTC. Translated: CASSLGAAYEQYF.

The chain carries TRBV19 and TRBJ2-1; 7 nucleotides agree with TRBD2. CDR1 is LNHDA and CDR2 is SQIVND in the germline V gene (reference sequence). The CDR3 is 18 amino acids. The J segment lost 5 bases and the V segment lost 3 bases, leaving 16 bases of the junction unmatched. The CDR3 region has the DNA TGTGCCAGTAGTATGGGGAAAAAAACTAGCGTCCTCAACAATGAGCAGTTCTTC. Translation gives CASSMGKKTSVLNNEQFF.

CDR3 DNA: TGTGCCAGCAGCGTCGACAGCTATGGCTACACCTTC. Translation gives CASSVDSYGYTF. The chain joins TRBV9 to TRBJ1-2; perhaps TRBD1 as D (5 bases). The CDR3 runs 12 residues. The V and J ends lost 2 bases and 4 bases respectively, with 6 bases between them. CDR1 and CDR2 from the germline V gene are SGDLS and YYNGEE.

Comments on this clone: Different DNA sequences within this sample yield the same CDR3. The chain carries TRBV11-2 and TRBJ2-7, with 11 bases identical to TRBD1. Germline CDR1 and CDR2: SGHAT and FQNNGV. This CDR3 has 14 amino acids. With V trimmed by 5 bases and J by 4 bases, 4 bases remained unmatched. The CDR3: CASSAGQGAYEQYF. The CDR3 nucleotides are TGTGCCAGCAGCGCCGGACAGGGGGCGTACGAGCAGTACTTC.

This clone was observed once. The chain is built from TRBV12-3 or TRBV12-4 and TRBJ2-5, with D possibly TRBD2 on 5 matching bases. Trimming removed 1 base from V and 7 bases from J, with 10 bases in between. This CDR3 has 13 amino acids. Here the CDR3 reads CASSLGEGGTQYF. The DNA for the CDR3 is TGTGCCAGCAGTTTAGGGGAAGGAGGGACCCAGTACTTC.

The V gene is TRBV2, the J gene TRBJ1-3, with D possibly matching TRBD1 (6 bases). Deletions cut 11 bases from V and 4 bases from J, with 21 bases between. The CDR3 sequence is 15 residues long. Per germline, CDR1 SNHLY and CDR2 FYNNEI. Written as DNA, the CDR3 is TGTGCCGGCCGAACAGGGCGTTCGGGGGGAAACACCATATATTTT. Translation: CAGRTGRSGGNTIYF.

This chain links TRBV5-1 with TRBJ1-1; 7 nucleotides match TRBD1. CDR3 length: 15 residues. The V gene end was trimmed by 2 bases and the J gene end by 1 base; junction bases not matched to a gene: 5. In germline, CDR1 is SGHRS, CDR2 YFSETQ. CDR3 residues: CASSLTGTENTEAFF. CDR3 DNA sequence: TGCGCCAGCAGCTTAACCGGGACAGAGAACACTGAAGCTTTCTTT.

The chain recombines TRBV5-4 with TRBJ1-1, with TRBD1 matching 7 bases. Trimming cost V 4 bases and J 5 bases; bases outside gene matches: 11. CDR1 SGHNT and CDR2 YYREEE come from the germline V gene (reference sequence). The CDR3 is made up of 15 amino acids. The DNA of the CDR3 is TGTGCCAGCAGCGGAGCGCAGGGGGTAGAGACTGAAGCTTTCTTT. Translated: CASSGAQGVETEAFF.

The chain carries TRBV27 and TRBJ2-2; the D is unclear. Trimming pared 3 bases from V and 6 bases from J, leaving 11 bases between. The germline CDR1 and CDR2 sequences are MNHEY and SMNVEV (reference sequence). The CDR3 is made up of 14 amino acids. The CDR3 region is CASSFLESPGELFF. The CDR3 DNA follows: TGTGCCAGCAGTTTTCTAGAGAGCCCCGGGGAGCTGTTTTTT.

This chain joins TRBV6-5 and TRBJ2-2; maybe TRBD1 (6 bases). CDR1 and CDR2 from the germline V gene are MNHEY and SVGAGI. V lost 0 bases to trimming and J lost 2 bases, with 10 bases between them. The CDR3 runs 16 residues. CDR3 protein: CASSYSGTPNTGELFF. Here the CDR3 DNA reads TGTGCCAGCAGTTACTCCGGGACACCAAACACCGGGGAGCTGTTTTTT.

CDR3 nucleotides: TGTGCCAGCTCACCAGTCTCGGGACTAGCGGGAACAGATACGCAGTATTTT. Its translation: CASSPVSGLAGTDTQYF. V usage is TRBV18 and J usage is TRBJ2-3, with TRBD2 matching 13 bases. The CDR3 sequence is 17 residues long. V trimming: 2 bases; J trimming: 3 bases; junction bases outside the gene matches: 5. CDR1 and CDR2 from the germline V gene are KGHSH and LQKENI.

V usage is TRBV6-5 and J usage is TRBJ2-3, with D maybe TRBD2 (5 bases). CDR1 is MNHEY and CDR2 is SVGAGI in the germline V gene. The CDR3 is made up of 13 amino acids. Trimming shortened V by 5 bases and J by 2 bases, and 8 bases separated the two germline ends. This CDR3 is CASSKRTTDTQYF. Here the CDR3 DNA reads TGTGCCAGCAGTAAGCGGACCACAGATACGCAGTATTTT.

The chain links TRBV11-3 to TRBJ2-5, with 9 bases aligning to TRBD1. After removal of 4 bases from V and 2 bases from J, the junction contained 5 bases not matched to a gene. The CDR3 loop spans 15 amino acids. The germline V gene encodes CDR1 SGHNT and CDR2 YENEEA. The CDR3 DNA reads TGTGCCAGCAGCTCAGGGACAGGGAGGCAAGAGACCCAGTACTTC. It yields the protein CASSSGTGRQETQYF.

The chain couples TRBV27 to TRBJ2-1, with 9 bases aligning to TRBD2. The junction had 6 bases not matched to a gene; V was cut back by 5 bases and J by 4 bases. Per germline, CDR1 MNHEY and CDR2 SMNVEV (reference sequence). The CDR3 is 15 amino acids. CDR3 bases: TGTGCCAGCAGTCCCGGGACTAGCCCTTACAATGAGCAGTTCTTC. It yields the protein CASSPGTSPYNEQFF.

The V call is TRBV30, the J call TRBJ1-1, with D hard to call. V was pared by 4 bases and J by 6 bases, with 12 bases between. Germline CDR1 is GTSNPN and CDR2 is SVGIG (reference sequence). CDR3 length: 12 amino acids. CDR3 region: CAWTGEAPEAFF. The DNA for the CDR3 is TGTGCCTGGACCGGGGAAGCCCCTGAAGCTTTCTTT.

The chain employs TRBV12-5 and TRBJ2-7; tentatively, D is TRBD1 (6 bases). The V gene's germline CDR1 is LGHNT and CDR2 FRNRAP. V was trimmed by 2 bases and J by 9 bases, leaving 14 bases between them. The CDR3 is made up of 13 amino acids. The CDR3 region has the DNA TGTGCTAGTGGTTTGCCCGGGACATTTTGGCAGTACTTC. Translating gives CASGLPGTFWQYF.

Turning to this clone: An end of the junction differs from the germline gene, which may be a read error. The rearrangement links TRBV7-9 to TRBJ2-7, with a weak D call TRBD2 (7 bases). Looked up from germline, CDR1 is SEHNR and CDR2 is FQNEAQ (reference sequence). The CDR3 consists of 14 residues. The CDR3 reads CASSLGGGSYEQYF. CDR3 coding DNA: TGTGCCAGCAGTTTAGGGGGGGGCTCCTACGAGCAGTACTTC.

The chain couples TRBV9 to TRBJ2-2; maybe TRBD1 (6 bases). Trimming took off 1 base at V and 7 bases at J, with 17 bases between the two ends. Germline CDR1 reads SGDLS; CDR2 reads YYNGEE. The CDR3 sequence is 16 residues long. The CDR3 DNA is TGTGCCAGCAGCGTAATACCCGTGGACAGTGACGGGGAGCTGTTTTTT. It yields the protein CASSVIPVDSDGELFF.

This clone was counted once. The chain combines TRBV21-1 with TRBJ2-2; the table's D call, TRBD1, has no DNA check behind it. TRBV21-1 is recorded as a pseudogene. CDR3 length equals 14 residues. The CDR3 nucleotides are TGTGCCAGCAGTCCAGGGGCGAGCACCGGGGAGCTGTTTTTT. Translating gives CASSPGASTGELFF.

This clone was seen a single time. The rearrangement joins TRBV19 to TRBJ2-1, with TRBD2 matching over 13 bases. The CDR3 extends over 18 amino acids. Trimming removed 1 base from V and 10 bases from J; junction bases left unmatched: 13. Germline CDR1 LNHDA, CDR2 SQIVND (reference sequence). The CDR3 nucleotides are TGTGCCAGTAGTATAGGAATTGGGACTAGCGGGAAGACAGGCGAGCAGTTCTTC. Amino acid sequence: CASSIGIGTSGKTGEQFF.

This clone was observed a single time. The V call is TRBV29-1, the J call TRBJ2-6; weak D call: TRBD2 (5 bases). Germline V gives CDR1 SQVTM, CDR2 ANQGSEA. The CDR3 runs 16 residues. Trimming took off 0 bases at V and 1 base at J, with 10 bases between the two ends. In nucleotides, the CDR3 is TGCAGCGTTGAAGACCGGACTCCTTCTGGGGCCAACGTCCTGACTTTC. Its translation: CSVEDRTPSGANVLTF.

The CDR3 region is CASRLSGLGEETQYF. CDR3 in DNA: TGTGCCAGCAGACTATCCGGACTAGGGGAAGAGACCCAGTACTTC. This chain connects TRBV28 to TRBJ2-5; 7 nucleotides align to TRBD2. The CDR3 contains 15 residues. CDR1 and CDR2 (germline): MDHEN, SYDVKM. V trimming: 6 bases; J trimming: 3 bases; junction bases outside the gene matches: 10.

The chain links TRBV27 to TRBJ2-3; the match to TRBD1 covers 9 bases. Losses at the gene ends were 2 bases for V and 6 bases for J; bases not matched to a gene: 12. Germline CDR1 is MNHEY and CDR2 is SMNVEV (reference sequence). This CDR3 contains 17 residues. As DNA, the CDR3 is TGTGCCAGCAGTTTAATAGGGACAGGGTTAGTAGGGGATACGCAGTATTTT. It yields the protein CASSLIGTGLVGDTQYF.

This chain connects TRBV27 to TRBJ2-2; D unclear. This CDR3 is 12 amino acids long. Germline lookup yields CDR1 MNHEY and CDR2 SMNVEV (reference sequence). With 2 bases removed from V and 6 bases from J, the gap between germline ends came to 4 bases. The CDR3 nucleotides are TGTGCCAGCAGTTTACGTTCCGGGGAGCTGTTTTTT. It encodes CASSLRSGELFF.

The rearrangement uses TRBV18 and TRBJ1-1; the D gene is possibly TRBD1 (6 bases). V was clipped by 4 bases and J by 4 bases, with 13 bases between them. The CDR3 spans 14 residues. Per the germline V gene, CDR1 is KGHSH and CDR2 is LQKENI. CDR3 bases: TGTGCCAGCTCACAGGGACAAGGGAGCACTGAAGCTTTCTTT. This encodes CASSQGQGSTEAFF.

This chain connects TRBV5-1 to TRBJ1-1; possible D gene TRBD1, 5 bases. The V and J ends lost 3 bases and 7 bases respectively, with 19 bases between them. CDR1 SGHRS and CDR2 YFSETQ come from the germline V gene. The CDR3 is 15 residues long. The CDR3 DNA sequence: TGCGCCAGCAGCTATGACATGGCCGGCGGGGGTGAAGCTTTCTTT. Amino acid sequence: CASSYDMAGGGEAFF.